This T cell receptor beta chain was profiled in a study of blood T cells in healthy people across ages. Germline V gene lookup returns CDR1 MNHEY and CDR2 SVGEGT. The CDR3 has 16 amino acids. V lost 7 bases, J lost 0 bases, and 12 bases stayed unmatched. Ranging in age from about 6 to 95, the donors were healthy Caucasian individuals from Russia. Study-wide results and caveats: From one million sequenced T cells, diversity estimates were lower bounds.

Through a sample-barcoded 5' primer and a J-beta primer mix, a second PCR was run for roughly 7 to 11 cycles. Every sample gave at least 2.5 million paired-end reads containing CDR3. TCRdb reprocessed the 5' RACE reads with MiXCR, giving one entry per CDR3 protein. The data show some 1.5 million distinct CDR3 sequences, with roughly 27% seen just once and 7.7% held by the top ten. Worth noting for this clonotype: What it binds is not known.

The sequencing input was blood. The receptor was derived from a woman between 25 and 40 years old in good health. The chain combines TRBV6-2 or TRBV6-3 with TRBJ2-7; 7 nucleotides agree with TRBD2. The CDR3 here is CASIQSGGFGSYEQYF. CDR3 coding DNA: TGTGCCAGCATCCAATCGGGGGGATTTGGCTCCTACGAGCAGTACTTC.